The 28 T cell receptor beta chains listed next were all sequenced from one sample in a study of shared clonotypes between healthy human individuals. The method was immunoSEQ multiplex PCR; TCRdb's version includes in-frame clones alone and lacks a portion of them. This table holds about 1,900,000 clones, about 95% found once. Naive CD8 isolation took CD45RO-negative cells positively selected for CCR7 and excluded terminally differentiated effector memory CD45RA+ cells. Material for sequencing was naive CD8+ T cells sorted from blood. Every receptor here comes from a young man in good health.

This clone was picked up one time. The chain combines TRBV6-5 with TRBJ2-7, with TRBD2 as a possible D gene (5 bases). Germline assignment: CDR1 MNHEY and CDR2 SVGAGI. V was shortened by 4 bases and J by 5 bases, with 15 bases between the two germline ends. CDR3 size: 14 residues. The CDR3 DNA sequence: TGTGCCAGCAGTTCAAGGGAGTGGACCGACGAGCAGTACTTC. Encoded protein: CASSSREWTDEQYF.

The gene calls are TRBV9 and TRBJ2-3; 10 bases line up with TRBD2. The trim removed 4 bases at V and 2 bases at J, leaving 10 bases unmatched. Per germline, CDR1 SGDLS and CDR2 YYNGEE. CDR3 length: 17 residues. CDR3 DNA sequence: TGTGCCAGCAGCATCGACCCAGCGGGAGGGAACACAGATACGCAGTATTTT. Translating it yields CASSIDPAGGNTDTQYF.

The chain employs TRBV5-1 and TRBJ2-3; 12 bases map to TRBD2. After removal of 3 bases from V and 0 bases from J, the junction contained 5 bases not matched to a gene. Germline V lookup: CDR1 SGHRS, CDR2 YFSETQ. The CDR3 is 17 residues long. DNA for the CDR3: TGCGCCAGCAGCTGGACGCTAGCGGGGGGGAGCACAGATACGCAGTATTTT. Its translation is CASSWTLAGGSTDTQYF.

This chain joins TRBV30 and TRBJ1-1; D gene uncertain. Between the trimmed V and J ends, which lost 0 bases and 4 bases, there was a span of 9 bases. The germline V gene has CDR1 GTSNPN and CDR2 SVGIG (reference sequence). This CDR3 has 13 residues. CDR3 region: CAWSVYEGTEAFF. CDR3 sequence (DNA): TGTGCCTGGAGTGTATATGAAGGCACTGAAGCTTTCTTT.

Worth noting for this clone: Other DNA sequences in the same sample also yield this CDR3. The chain has TRBV5-4 and TRBJ2-5; TRBD2 aligns across 9 bases. The germline CDR1 and CDR2 sequences are SGHNT and YYREEE (reference sequence). The V gene end was trimmed by 0 bases and the J gene end by 5 bases; junction bases not matched to a gene: 5. The CDR3 covers 15 residues. CDR3 protein: CASSLAAGGPETQYF. As DNA, the CDR3 is TGTGCCAGCAGCTTGGCGGCGGGGGGGCCTGAGACCCAGTACTTC.

This clone came up once. The V gene is TRBV2, the J gene TRBJ2-5, with TRBD2 identical over 8 bases. V was clipped by 7 bases and J by 1 base; unmatched bases: 2. In germline, CDR1 is SNHLY, CDR2 FYNNEI. The CDR3 sequence is 13 residues long. The CDR3 DNA reads as TGTGCCAGCACCGGACTAGCCCAAGAGACCCAGTACTTC. Protein sequence: CASTGLAQETQYF.

CDR3 sequence (DNA): TGTGCCAGCAGCGAGGGACAGGGATACGAGCAGTACTTC. Protein: CASSEGQGYEQYF. The V call is TRBV11-1, the J call TRBJ2-7, with 9 nucleotides matching TRBD1. The CDR3 contains 13 residues. Germline assignment: CDR1 SGHAT and CDR2 FQDESV (reference sequence). J gave up 4 bases and V 5 bases, and 3 bases lay outside the gene matches.

This chain connects TRBV5-6 to TRBJ1-2, with 8 nucleotides matching TRBD1. This CDR3 comprises 14 residues. The junction had 9 bases not matched to a gene; V was cut back by 3 bases and J by 8 bases. Germline V gene sequence: CDR1 SGHDT, CDR2 YYEEEE. The CDR3 protein is CASSWTGLERGYTF. CDR3 nucleotides: TGTGCCAGCAGCTGGACAGGGTTAGAGCGGGGCTACACCTTC.

This chain joins TRBV6-1 and TRBJ2-2, with a tentative D call TRBD2 (6 bases). Trimming removed 8 bases at V and 3 bases at J, with 10 bases between. Looked up from germline, CDR1 is MNHNS and CDR2 is SASEGT. This CDR3 spans 13 amino acids. Written as DNA, the CDR3 is TGTGCCAGCGGCCTAGCGTACACCGGGGAGCTGTTTTTT. Translation: CASGLAYTGELFF.

This rearrangement joins TRBV6-5 to TRBJ2-1; D is uncertain. The CDR3 length is 15 residues. Germline values: CDR1 MNHEY, CDR2 SVGAGI. V lost 5 bases and J lost 0, with 11 bases in between. DNA of the CDR3: TGTGCCAGCAGTGCATTAGCAGACTCCTACAATGAGCAGTTCTTC. It encodes CASSALADSYNEQFF.

This chain connects TRBV9 to TRBJ1-6, with D uncertain. This CDR3 contains 17 residues. Trimming shortened V by 0 bases and J by 2 bases, and 12 bases separated the two germline ends. In germline, CDR1 is SGDLS, CDR2 YYNGEE. This CDR3 is CASSVEVTGTYNSPLHF. In DNA form, the CDR3 reads TGTGCCAGCAGCGTAGAGGTAACGGGGACCTATAATTCACCCCTCCACTTT.

The chain couples TRBV29-1 to TRBJ1-2, with no clear D. The V end lost 4 bases, the J end lost 0 bases, and 9 bases lay between the germline ends. The germline gives CDR1 SQVTM, CDR2 ANQGSEA. The CDR3 spans 13 residues. This CDR3 is CSVVTVANYGYTF. CDR3 bases: TGCAGCGTTGTCACGGTAGCTAACTATGGCTACACCTTC. The full variable domain, completed using reference TRBV29-1 and TRBJ1-2, is SAVISQKPSRDICQRGTSLTIQCQVDSQVTMMFWYRQQPGQSLTLIATANQGSEATYESGFVIDKFPISRPNLTFSTLTVSNMSPEDSSIYLCSVVTVANYGYTFGSGTRLTVV.

This chain connects TRBV14 to TRBJ1-1, with D hard to call. V was shortened by 4 bases and J by 1 base, with 7 bases between the two germline ends. Germline V gene lookup returns CDR1 SGHDN and CDR2 FVKESK. This CDR3 spans 13 amino acids. This chain's CDR3 is CASSLLGNTEAFF. CDR3 DNA sequence: TGTGCCAGCAGCCTCCTCGGGAACACTGAAGCTTTCTTT.

This clone came up once. The gene calls are TRBV7-9 and TRBJ1-6; the D is unclear. The germline V gene has CDR1 SEHNR and CDR2 FQNEAQ (reference sequence). The CDR3 has 17 amino acids. V lost 2 bases to trimming and J lost 0 bases, with 11 bases between them. This CDR3 reads CASSLNSQDSYNSPLHF. Written as DNA, the CDR3 is TGTGCCAGCAGCTTAAACAGCCAAGACTCCTATAATTCACCCCTCCACTTT.

CDR3 in amino acids: CASSFPPGSVANYGYTF. CDR3 DNA sequence: TGCGCCAGCAGTTTTCCCCCCGGGTCAGTAGCTAACTATGGCTACACCTTC. The rearrangement joins TRBV5-1 to TRBJ1-2; D is ambiguous. This CDR3 is built from 17 residues. Germline V CDR1 and CDR2: SGHRS, YFSETQ. Trimming removed 5 bases from V and 0 bases from J, with 20 bases in between.

The V call is TRBV11-2, the J call TRBJ2-1; no firm D call. CDR3 size: 16 residues. Germline CDR1 SGHAT, CDR2 FQNNGV. The V end was cut by 5 bases, the J end by 5 bases, with 19 bases between. CDR3 DNA: TGTGCCAGCAGCCCACCCACGGAGTTGAGAGACAATGAGCAGTTCTTC. Its translation is CASSPPTELRDNEQFF.

Here the CDR3 reads CASSSGAIYTEAFF. The CDR3 region has the DNA TGTGCCAGCAGCTCAGGGGCGATTTATACTGAAGCTTTCTTT. This sequence joins TRBV6-5 and TRBJ1-1; the D gene is possibly TRBD1 (6 bases). V was shortened by 6 bases and J by 5 bases, with 16 bases between the two germline ends. Germline-derived CDR1 and CDR2 are MNHEY and SVGAGI. This CDR3 is built from 14 residues.

As to this clone: Other nucleotide sequences in the sample specify the same CDR3. The chain recombines TRBV9 with TRBJ1-4; tentative D call: TRBD1 (5 bases). This CDR3 contains 14 residues. Trimming pared 6 bases from V and 0 bases from J, leaving 9 bases between. CDR1 is SGDLS, CDR2 YYNGEE, per germline. CDR3 nucleotides: TGTGCCAGCAACCAGGGAGCAACTAATGAAAAACTGTTTTTT. Its translation is CASNQGATNEKLFF.

This chain uses TRBV4-1 with TRBJ2-7, with 7 bases that match TRBD1. Looked up from germline, CDR1 is MGHRA and CDR2 is YSYEKL. The CDR3 is made up of 17 amino acids. The J segment lost 2 bases and the V segment lost 2 bases, leaving 12 bases of the junction unmatched. In DNA form, the CDR3 reads TGCGCCAGCAGCCAACTCGGAGGAACAGGGGTCCCCTACGAGCAGTACTTC. The encoded protein is CASSQLGGTGVPYEQYF.

The V call is TRBV14, the J call TRBJ1-3, with 7 bases aligning to TRBD1. Losses at the gene ends were 5 bases for V and 0 bases for J; bases not matched to a gene: 10. Germline V lookup: CDR1 SGHDN, CDR2 FVKESK. This CDR3 is 17 amino acids long. CDR3 sequence: CASSNTRDSVSGNTIYF. CDR3 nucleotide sequence: TGTGCCAGCAGCAATACCCGGGACAGTGTCTCTGGAAACACCATATATTTT.

The genes are TRBV2 and TRBJ1-1; TRBD1 matches at 7 bases. The ends lost 6 bases at V and 0 bases at J; junction bases unmatched: 10. This CDR3 has 16 amino acids. In germline, CDR1 is SNHLY, CDR2 FYNNEI. CDR3 protein: CASSSDRASLNTEAFF. As DNA, the CDR3 is TGTGCCAGCAGCTCCGACAGGGCTTCCTTGAACACTGAAGCTTTCTTT.

The CDR3 region is CASQTGTTNTGELFF. CDR3 nucleotides: TGTGCCAGTCAGACAGGGACAACGAACACCGGGGAGCTGTTTTTT. The chain is built from TRBV7-6 and TRBJ2-2, with TRBD1 identical over 7 bases. Germline CDR1 reads SGHVS; CDR2 reads FNYEAQ. V was clipped by 9 bases and J by 0 bases; unmatched bases: 7. The CDR3 covers 15 residues.

V usage is TRBV7-8 and J usage is TRBJ2-7, with TRBD1 matching over 7 bases. J was trimmed by 5 bases and V by 4 bases; bases with no gene match: 8. The CDR3 is 14 residues long. The germline gives CDR1 SGHVS, CDR2 FQNEAQ. The CDR3 coding sequence is TGTGCCAGCAGCTCTACAGGGGTTCCAAACGAGCAGTACTTC. Its translation is CASSSTGVPNEQYF.

The V gene is TRBV6-1, the J gene TRBJ2-3, with 7 bases identical to TRBD2. This CDR3 comprises 15 residues. V shed 7 bases, J shed 2 bases, and the junction held 9 bases outside the gene matches. Germline lookup yields CDR1 MNHNS and CDR2 SASEGT. The CDR3 DNA is TGTGCCAGCACGGGAGGTACTTTCCTCACAGATACGCAGTATTTT. Translated: CASTGGTFLTDTQYF.

V is TRBV27 and J is TRBJ2-7; D is unclear. Germline CDR1 is MNHEY and CDR2 is SMNVEV (reference sequence). The CDR3 has 14 amino acids. Trimming shortened V by 3 bases and J by 3 bases, and 12 bases separated the two germline ends. The CDR3 coding sequence is TGTGCCAGCAGTTTTGTAGGGTCGAACTACGAGCAGTACTTC. Translated, it gives CASSFVGSNYEQYF.

The rearrangement joins TRBV6-6 to TRBJ2-3, with a tentative D call TRBD1 (6 bases). This CDR3 is 16 amino acids long. Germline CDR1 MNHNY, CDR2 SVGAGI (reference sequence). V lost 0 bases to trimming and J lost 3 bases, with 13 bases between them. DNA of the CDR3: TGTGCCAGCAGTTACTCGAGCCCCAGGGGAACAGATACGCAGTATTTT. This translates into CASSYSSPRGTDTQYF.

The rearrangement uses TRBV5-6 and TRBJ1-2, with 12 bases aligning to TRBD1. The V and J ends lost 0 bases and 8 bases, in that order; junction bases with no gene match: 5. The CDR3 contains 15 residues. Germline CDR1 is SGHDT and CDR2 is YYEEEE. The CDR3 here is CASSLAGQGAGGYTF. The DNA of the CDR3 is TGTGCCAGCAGCTTGGCGGGACAGGGGGCGGGAGGCTACACCTTC.

The rearrangement uses TRBV6-6 and TRBJ1-1, with D unclear. V lost 2 bases and J lost 5, with 9 bases in between. The CDR3 has 13 residues. Germline V CDR1 and CDR2: MNHNY, SVGAGI (reference sequence). Here the CDR3 reads CASSYAVLTEAFF. The CDR3, as DNA: TGTGCCAGCAGTTACGCTGTTTTGACTGAAGCTTTCTTT.